This paragraph covers one T cell receptor beta chain sequence. The protocol was immunoSEQ multiplex PCR, while the TCRdb copy is restricted to in-frame clones and leaves out a portion. The table includes approximately 210,000 clones, 91% detected once. The data stem from a study of control samples from healthy donors and cancer patients. Germline V gene data show CDR1 as SEHNR and CDR2 as FQNEAQ (reference sequence). The CDR3 contains 14 residues. Trimming removed 3 bases at V and 7 bases at J, with 10 bases between. The V and J genes are TRBV7-9 and TRBJ1-6; TRBD1 is a possible D gene (5 bases). Sequenced input: blood. The clonotype originates from a young man in good health. The chain's CDR3 is CASSLGETNSPLHF. The CDR3 DNA sequence: TGTGCCAGCAGCTTGGGGGAGACAAATTCACCCCTCCACTTT.